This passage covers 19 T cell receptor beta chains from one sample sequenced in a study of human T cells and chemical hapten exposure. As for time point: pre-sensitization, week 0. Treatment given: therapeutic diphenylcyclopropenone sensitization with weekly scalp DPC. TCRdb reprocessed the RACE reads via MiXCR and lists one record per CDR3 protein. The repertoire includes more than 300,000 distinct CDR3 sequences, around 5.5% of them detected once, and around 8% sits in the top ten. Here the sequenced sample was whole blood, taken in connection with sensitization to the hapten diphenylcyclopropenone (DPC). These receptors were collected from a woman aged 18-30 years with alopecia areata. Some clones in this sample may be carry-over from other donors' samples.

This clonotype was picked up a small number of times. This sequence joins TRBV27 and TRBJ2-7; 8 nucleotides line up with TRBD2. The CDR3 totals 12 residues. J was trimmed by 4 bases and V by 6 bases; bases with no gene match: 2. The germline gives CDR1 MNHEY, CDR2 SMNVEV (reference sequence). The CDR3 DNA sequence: TGTGCCAGCAGGACTAGCGAGTACGAGCAGTACTTC. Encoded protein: CASRTSEYEQYF.

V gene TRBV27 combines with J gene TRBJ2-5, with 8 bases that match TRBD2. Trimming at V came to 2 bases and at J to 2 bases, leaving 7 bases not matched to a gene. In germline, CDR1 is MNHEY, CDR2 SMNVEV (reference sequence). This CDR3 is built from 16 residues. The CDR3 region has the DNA TGTGCCAGCAGTTTACTAGCGGGCTTTTCTCAAGAGACCCAGTACTTC. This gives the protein CASSLLAGFSQETQYF.

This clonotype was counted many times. CDR3 coding DNA: TGTGCCAGCAGCTTGAGGAGGGGAGAGCTGTTTTTT. This encodes CASSLRRGELFF. The J gene is TRBJ2-2, the V gene TRBV5-6; perhaps TRBD2 as D (6 bases). The CDR3 is made up of 12 amino acids. The ends were cut back, 1 base at V and 11 bases at J, with 9 bases in the middle. Germline V gene lookup returns CDR1 SGHDT and CDR2 YYEEEE. The whole variable domain, filled in from reference TRBV5-6 and TRBJ2-2, reads DAGVTQSPTHLIKTRGQQVTLRCSPKSGHDTVSWYQQALGQGPQFIFQYYEEEERQRGNFPDRFSGHQFPNYSSELNVNALLLGDSALYLCASSLRRGELFFGEGSRLTVL.

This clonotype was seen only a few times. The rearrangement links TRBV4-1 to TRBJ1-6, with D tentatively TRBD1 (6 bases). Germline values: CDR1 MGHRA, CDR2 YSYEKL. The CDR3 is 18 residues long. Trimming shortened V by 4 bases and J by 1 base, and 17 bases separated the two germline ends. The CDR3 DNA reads TGCGCCAGCAGCCGCCAACGCGCAGGGGTGTCCTATAATTCACCCCTCCACTTT. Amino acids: CASSRQRAGVSYNSPLHF.

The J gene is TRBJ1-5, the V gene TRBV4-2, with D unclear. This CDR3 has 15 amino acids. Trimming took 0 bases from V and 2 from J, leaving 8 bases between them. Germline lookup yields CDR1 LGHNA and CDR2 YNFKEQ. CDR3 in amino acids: CASSQENNGNQPQHF. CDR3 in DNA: TGTGCCAGCAGCCAAGAGAACAACGGCAATCAGCCCCAGCATTTT.

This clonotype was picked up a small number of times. The CDR3 protein is CATSRGVGIAGSPLHF. The CDR3 DNA follows: TGTGCCACCAGCAGAGGGGTCGGGATAGCTGGTTCACCCCTCCACTTT. The rearrangement joins TRBV15 to TRBJ1-6; D not certain. Germline V gives CDR1 LNHNV, CDR2 YYDKDF (reference sequence). V lost 1 base, J lost 9 bases, and 16 bases lay in between. The CDR3 contains 16 residues.

Here the CDR3 reads CSASRRLNYGYTF. The CDR3 DNA is TGCAGTGCTAGTAGGCGGCTGAACTATGGCTACACCTTC. The chain recombines TRBV20-1 with TRBJ1-2; D not certain. The germline V gene encodes CDR1 DFQATT and CDR2 SNEGSKA (reference sequence). V lost 3 bases and J 2 bases, leaving 10 bases between the germline ends. The CDR3 length is 13 residues.

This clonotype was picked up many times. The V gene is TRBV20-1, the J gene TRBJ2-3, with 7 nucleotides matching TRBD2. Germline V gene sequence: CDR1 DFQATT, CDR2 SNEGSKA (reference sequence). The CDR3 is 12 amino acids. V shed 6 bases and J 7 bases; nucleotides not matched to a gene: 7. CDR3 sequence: CSASPSGYTQYF. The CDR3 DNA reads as TGCAGTGCGTCTCCTAGCGGTTATACGCAGTATTTT.

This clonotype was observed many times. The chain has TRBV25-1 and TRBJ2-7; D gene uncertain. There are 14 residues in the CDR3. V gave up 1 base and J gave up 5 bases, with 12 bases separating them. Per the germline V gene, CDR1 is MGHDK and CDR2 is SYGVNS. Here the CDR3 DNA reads TGTGCCAGCAGTGAATCTCCTCCGGGCGACGAGCAGTACTTC. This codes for CASSESPPGDEQYF.

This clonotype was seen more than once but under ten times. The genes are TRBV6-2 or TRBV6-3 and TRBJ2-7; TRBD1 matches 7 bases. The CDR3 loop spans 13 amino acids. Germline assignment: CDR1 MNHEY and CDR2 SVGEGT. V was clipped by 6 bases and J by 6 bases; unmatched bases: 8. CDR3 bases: TGTGCCAGCAGCCGATCATACAGGGGCGAGCAGTACTTC. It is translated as CASSRSYRGEQYF.

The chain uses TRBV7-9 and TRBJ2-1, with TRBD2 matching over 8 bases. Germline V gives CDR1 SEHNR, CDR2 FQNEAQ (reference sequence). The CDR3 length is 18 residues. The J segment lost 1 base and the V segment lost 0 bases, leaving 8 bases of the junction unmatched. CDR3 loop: CASSLAPLAGPSYNEQFF. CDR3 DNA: TGTGCCAGCAGCTTAGCCCCCTTAGCGGGGCCTTCCTACAATGAGCAGTTCTTC. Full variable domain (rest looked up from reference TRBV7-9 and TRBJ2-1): DTGVSQNPRHKITKRGQNVTFRCDPISEHNRLYWYRQTLGQGPEFLTYFQNEAQLEKSRLLSDRFSAERPKGSFSTLEIQRTEQGDSAMYLCASSLAPLAGPSYNEQFFGPGTRLTVL.

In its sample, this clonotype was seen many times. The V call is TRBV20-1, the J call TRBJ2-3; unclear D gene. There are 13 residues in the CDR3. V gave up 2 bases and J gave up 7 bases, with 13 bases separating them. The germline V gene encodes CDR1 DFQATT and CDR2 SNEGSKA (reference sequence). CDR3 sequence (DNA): TGCAGTGCTAGAAATAGTTCAGTGAATACGCAGTATTTT. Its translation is CSARNSSVNTQYF.

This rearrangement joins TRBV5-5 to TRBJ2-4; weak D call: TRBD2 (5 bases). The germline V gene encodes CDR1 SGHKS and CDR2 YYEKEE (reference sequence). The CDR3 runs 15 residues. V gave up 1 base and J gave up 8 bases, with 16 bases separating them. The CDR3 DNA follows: TGTGCCAGCAGCTTGAGGACTGAGGAGGCGGACATTCAGTACTTC. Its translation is CASSLRTEEADIQYF.

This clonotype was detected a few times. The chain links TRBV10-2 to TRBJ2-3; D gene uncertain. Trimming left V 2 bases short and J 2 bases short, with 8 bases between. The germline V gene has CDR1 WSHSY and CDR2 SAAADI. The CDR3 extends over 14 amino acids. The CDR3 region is CASSEGPDTDTQYF. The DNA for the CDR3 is TGCGCCAGCAGTGAGGGGCCGGACACAGATACGCAGTATTTT.

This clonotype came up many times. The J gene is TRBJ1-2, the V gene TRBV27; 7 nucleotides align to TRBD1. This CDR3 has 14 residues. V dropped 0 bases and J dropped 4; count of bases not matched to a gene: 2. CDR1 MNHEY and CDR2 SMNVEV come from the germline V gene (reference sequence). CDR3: CASSLSTGPYGYTF. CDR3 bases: TGTGCCAGCAGTTTATCGACAGGGCCCTATGGCTACACCTTC.

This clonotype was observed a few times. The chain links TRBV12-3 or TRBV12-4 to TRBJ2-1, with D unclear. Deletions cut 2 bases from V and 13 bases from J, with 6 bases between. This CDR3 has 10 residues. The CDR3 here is CASSLSAQFF. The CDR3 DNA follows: TGTGCCAGCAGTTTATCCGCTCAGTTCTTC.

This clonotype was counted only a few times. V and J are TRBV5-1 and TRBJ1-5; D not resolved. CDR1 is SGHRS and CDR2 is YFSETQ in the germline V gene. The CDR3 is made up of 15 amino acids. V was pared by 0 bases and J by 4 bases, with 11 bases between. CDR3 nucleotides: TGCGCCAGCAGCTTGGACGGGGAACGGAATCAGCCCCAGCATTTT. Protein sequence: CASSLDGERNQPQHF.

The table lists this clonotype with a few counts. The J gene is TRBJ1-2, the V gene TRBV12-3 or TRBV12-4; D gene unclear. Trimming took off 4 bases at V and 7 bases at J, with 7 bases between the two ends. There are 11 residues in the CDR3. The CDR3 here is CASSSDSGYTF. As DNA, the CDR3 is TGTGCCAGCAGTTCCGACTCTGGCTACACCTTC.

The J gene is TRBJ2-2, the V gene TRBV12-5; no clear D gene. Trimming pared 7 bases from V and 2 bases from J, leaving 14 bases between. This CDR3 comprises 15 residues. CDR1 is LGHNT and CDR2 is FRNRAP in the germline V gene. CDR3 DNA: TGTGCTAGTGAAGAGGACCGGATTAACACCGGGGAGCTGTTTTTT. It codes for CASEEDRINTGELFF. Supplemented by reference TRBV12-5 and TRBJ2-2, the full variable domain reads DARVTQTPRHKVTEMGQEVTMRCQPILGHNTVFWYRQTMMQGLELLAYFRNRAPLDDSGMPKDRFSAEMPDATLATLKIQPSEPRDSAVYFCASEEDRINTGELFFGEGSRLTVL.